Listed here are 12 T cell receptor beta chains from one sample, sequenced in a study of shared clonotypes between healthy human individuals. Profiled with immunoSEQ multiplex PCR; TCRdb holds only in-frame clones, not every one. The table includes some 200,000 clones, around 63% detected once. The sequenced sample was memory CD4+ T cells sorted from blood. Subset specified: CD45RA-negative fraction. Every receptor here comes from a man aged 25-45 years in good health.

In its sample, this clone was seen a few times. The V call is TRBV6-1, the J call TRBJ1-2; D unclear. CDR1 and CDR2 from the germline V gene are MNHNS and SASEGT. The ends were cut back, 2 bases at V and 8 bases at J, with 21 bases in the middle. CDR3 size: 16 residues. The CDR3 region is CASSEFSTDWNGGYTF. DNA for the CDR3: TGTGCCAGCAGTGAATTTTCGACGGATTGGAATGGCGGCTACACCTTC.

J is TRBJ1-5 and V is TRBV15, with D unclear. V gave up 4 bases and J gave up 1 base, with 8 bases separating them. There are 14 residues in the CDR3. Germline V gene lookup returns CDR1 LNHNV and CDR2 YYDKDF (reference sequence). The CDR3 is CATSIWGSNQPQHF. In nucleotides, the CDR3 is TGTGCCACCAGCATATGGGGAAGCAATCAGCCCCAGCATTTT.

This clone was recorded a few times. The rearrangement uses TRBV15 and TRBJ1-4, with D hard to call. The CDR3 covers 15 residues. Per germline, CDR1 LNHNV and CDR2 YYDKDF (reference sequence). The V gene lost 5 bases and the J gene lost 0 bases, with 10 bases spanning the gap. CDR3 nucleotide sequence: TGTGCCACCAGCCGGACGAGTTCAACTAATGAAAAACTGTTTTTT. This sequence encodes CATSRTSSTNEKLFF. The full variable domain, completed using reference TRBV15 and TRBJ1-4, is DAMVIQNPRYQVTQFGKPVTLSCSQTLNHNVMYWYQQKSSQAPKLLFHYYDKDFNNEADTPDNFQSRRPNTSFCFLDIRSPGLGDTAMYLCATSRTSSTNEKLFFGSGTQLSVL.

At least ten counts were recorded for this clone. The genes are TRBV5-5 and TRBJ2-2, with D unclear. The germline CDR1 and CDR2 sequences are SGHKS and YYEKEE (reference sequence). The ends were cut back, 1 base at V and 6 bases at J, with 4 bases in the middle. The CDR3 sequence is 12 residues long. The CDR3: CASSLSPGELFF. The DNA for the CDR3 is TGTGCCAGCAGCTTGTCGCCCGGGGAGCTGTTTTTT.

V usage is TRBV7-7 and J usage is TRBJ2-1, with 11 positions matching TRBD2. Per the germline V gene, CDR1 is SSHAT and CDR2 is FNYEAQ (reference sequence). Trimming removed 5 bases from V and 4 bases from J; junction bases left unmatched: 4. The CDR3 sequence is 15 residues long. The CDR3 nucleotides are TGTGCCAGCAGCCGCGGGACTAGCGGATACAATGAGCAGTTCTTC. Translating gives CASSRGTSGYNEQFF.

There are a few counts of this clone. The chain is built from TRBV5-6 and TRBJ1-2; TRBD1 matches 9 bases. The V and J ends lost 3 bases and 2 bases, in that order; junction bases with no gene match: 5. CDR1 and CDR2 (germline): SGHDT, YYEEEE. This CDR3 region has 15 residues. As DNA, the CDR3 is TGTGCCAGCAGCTCTGGGACAGGGCTGAACTATGGCTACACCTTC. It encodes CASSSGTGLNYGYTF.

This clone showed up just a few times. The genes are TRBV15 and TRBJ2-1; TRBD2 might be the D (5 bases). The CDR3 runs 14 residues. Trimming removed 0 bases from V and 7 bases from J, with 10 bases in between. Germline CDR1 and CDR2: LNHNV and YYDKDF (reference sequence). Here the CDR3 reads CATSRDRGSNEQFF. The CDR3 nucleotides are TGTGCCACCAGCAGAGATCGGGGAAGTAATGAGCAGTTCTTC. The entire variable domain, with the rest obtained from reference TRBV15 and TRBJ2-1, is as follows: DAMVIQNPRYQVTQFGKPVTLSCSQTLNHNVMYWYQQKSSQAPKLLFHYYDKDFNNEADTPDNFQSRRPNTSFCFLDIRSPGLGDTAMYLCATSRDRGSNEQFFGPGTRLTVL.

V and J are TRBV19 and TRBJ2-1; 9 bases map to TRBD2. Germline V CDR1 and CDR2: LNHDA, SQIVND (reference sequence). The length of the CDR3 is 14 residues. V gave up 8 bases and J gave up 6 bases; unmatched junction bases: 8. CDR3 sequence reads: CASQRGLAPNEQFF. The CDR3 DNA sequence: TGTGCCAGTCAGAGGGGACTAGCTCCCAATGAGCAGTTCTTC.

CDR3 sequence: CASSSGLNQPQHF. CDR3 coding DNA: TGTGCCAGCAGCTCCGGCCTGAATCAGCCCCAGCATTTT. The chain recombines TRBV11-2 with TRBJ1-5; D unresolved. The CDR3 is 13 residues long. The germline V gene encodes CDR1 SGHAT and CDR2 FQNNGV. V was shortened by 4 bases and J by 4 bases, with 8 bases between the two germline ends.

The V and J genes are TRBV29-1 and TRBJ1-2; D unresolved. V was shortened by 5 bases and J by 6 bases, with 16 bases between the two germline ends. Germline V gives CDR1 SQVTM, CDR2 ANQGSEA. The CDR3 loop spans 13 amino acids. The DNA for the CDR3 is TGCAGCGTTCAGCCGAGGGCGGGAAATGGCTACACCTTC. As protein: CSVQPRAGNGYTF.

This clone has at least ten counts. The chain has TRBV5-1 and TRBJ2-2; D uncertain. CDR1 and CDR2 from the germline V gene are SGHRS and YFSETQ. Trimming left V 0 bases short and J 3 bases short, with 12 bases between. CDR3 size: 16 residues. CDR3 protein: CASSLGTTRYTGELFF. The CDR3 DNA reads TGCGCCAGCAGCTTGGGCACCACCCGATACACCGGGGAGCTGTTTTTT.

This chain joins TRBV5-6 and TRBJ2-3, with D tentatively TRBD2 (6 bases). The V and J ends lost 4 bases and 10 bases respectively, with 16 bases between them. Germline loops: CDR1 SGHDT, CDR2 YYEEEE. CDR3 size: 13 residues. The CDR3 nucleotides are TGTGCCAGCAGCATGCAACCCGGGACTCCGCAGTATTTT. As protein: CASSMQPGTPQYF.